This T cell receptor (beta chain) originates from a study of T-cell memory formation after mild COVID-19. Study-level background: The two donors had largely donor-specific TCR clusters.

MiXCR, run by TCRdb on the 5' RACE reads, gives a single entry per CDR3 protein. Of approximately 450,000 distinct CDR3 sequences in the sample, around a sixth were seen once. The V end was cut by 1 base, the J end by 10 bases, with 8 bases between. Germline V gene data show CDR1 as SEHNR and CDR2 as FQNEAQ (reference sequence). The CDR3 covers 12 residues. As concerns this clonotype: Its antigen is unidentified.

Study-wide results and caveats: Whether day 37 second-wave clones are SARS-CoV-2-specific was not confirmed.

The sequencing sample was made of PBMCs or a T cell subset sorted from them (not recorded which). This sequence originates from an adult woman who had mild COVID-19 (a few samples of this study predate the infection). Cell type and time point are not known. V gene TRBV7-9 combines with J gene TRBJ2-1; D unclear. The CDR3 here is CASSLVKAEQFF. CDR3 bases: TGTGCCAGCAGCTTAGTAAAGGCGGAGCAGTTCTTC.